This T cell receptor (beta chain) is from a study of identical twins. Worth noting for this clonotype: Its target is unknown.

Study-level findings and limits: It was out-of-frame TCR alpha sharing in monozygotic twins that models underestimated.

The V gene's germline CDR1 is SGHRS and CDR2 YFSETQ. J lost 2 bases, V lost 4 bases, and 6 bases had no gene match. CDR3 length: 15 amino acids. TCRdb fed the 5' RACE reads into MiXCR, producing one record per CDR3 protein. Of 450,000 to 650,000 distinct CDR3 sequences in the sample, 13% to 15% were seen once. These same records also appear under a second study, on yellow fever vaccine responses in identical twins.

The origin of this receptor is a woman aged 18 to 35 in good health. Sequencing was carried out using CD4+ T cells sorted from blood. The chain carries TRBV5-1 and TRBJ2-7; 10 bases align to TRBD2. The CDR3 here is CASSPGTSVTYEQYF. Here the CDR3 DNA reads TGCGCCAGCAGCCCCGGGACTAGCGTTACCTACGAGCAGTACTTC.